The rows below give T cell receptor beta chains drawn from one sample of a study of cytomegalovirus exposure and HLA in healthy donors. Assay used: immunoSEQ multiplex PCR; TCRdb lists only in-frame clones, some missing. The table records about 100,000 clones, about 75% of them present only once. The sample consisted of PBMCs. These receptors came from a woman aged 18 to 35 in good health and CMV-seropositive. Both conserved end residues are part of each CDR3. D genes are given only for firm matches. The listing skips clone size in some rows; elsewhere it reads once, few, many or a size class.

>TRBJ2-3|-|-|TRBV2
TGTGCCAGCAGTGCGGGTGATACGCAGTATTTT
CASSAGDTQYF
>TRBJ1-2|-|TRBD1|TRBV28
TGTGCCAGCAGTTTAGCCGGGACAGGGGATGCTAACTATGGCTACACCTTC
CASSLAGTGDANYGYTF
>TRBJ2-6|-|-|TRBV18
TGTGCCAGCTCAGTAGCAGGGGCCAACGTCCTGACTTTC
CASSVAGANVLTF
>TRBJ1-1|-|TRBD1|TRBV10-3
TGTGCCATCAGTGGGACAGGGATGAACACTGAAGCTTTCTTT
CAISGTGMNTEAFF
>TRBJ2-3|-|TRBD2|TRBV6-6
TGTGCCAGCGGGCTAGCGGGAGGAGATACGCAGTATTTT
CASGLAGGDTQYF
>TRBJ2-5|-|TRBD1|TRBV7-9
TGTGCCAGCAGCTTAGTGGAGGTGGGCAGGGGGCAAGAGACCCAGTACTTC
CASSLVEVGRGQETQYF
>TRBJ1-1|-|-|TRBV25-1
TGTGCCAGCAGTGAGGGACACGAAAGCTCGGGAGCTTTCTTT
CASSEGHESSGAFF
>TRBJ2-2|-|TRBD2|TRBV11-1
TGTGCCAGCAGCCGTAGCGGGAGTGGCACCGGGGAGCTGTTTTTT
CASSRSGSGTGELFF
>TRBJ2-1|-|TRBD2|TRBV4-1
TGCGCCAGCAGCCTTAGACTAGCGGATAATGAGCAGTTCTTC
CASSLRLADNEQFF
>TRBJ1-2|-|TRBD1|TRBV4-3
TGCGCCAGCAGCCAAGATCGGGCCGGGACAGGTCACTTCACCATCTTC
CASSQDRAGTGHFTIF
>TRBJ2-7|-|-|TRBV19
TGTGCCAGTAGTTTGGGGCTAGGCGAGCAGTACTTC
CASSLGLGEQYF
>TRBJ2-7|-|-|TRBV29-1
TGCAGCGTTGAAGCCCCCGGGACATTAATCTACGAGCAGTACTTC
CSVEAPGTLIYEQYF
>TRBJ2-4|-|TRBD2|TRBV2
TGTGCCAGCGCCGGACTAGCGGGGGGGGCCAAAAACATTCAGTACTTC
CASAGLAGGAKNIQYF
>TRBJ1-1|few|-|TRBV20-1
TGCAGTGCAGGGGACTACACTGAAGCTTTCTTT
CSAGDYTEAFF
>TRBJ1-2|-|TRBD1|TRBV28
TGTGCCAGCAGAACCGGGGACAGGGCTGGCGGCTACACCTTC
CASRTGDRAGGYTF
>TRBJ2-6|-|-|TRBV4-1
TGCGCCAGCAGCCGCCTCCTAGCGCCTGTCTCTCCTGGGGCCAACGTCCTGACTTTC
CASSRLLAPVSPGANVLTF
>TRBJ2-6|-|-|TRBV7-3
TGTGCCAGCAGCTTAACCGTAACTGGGGCCAACGTCCTGACTTTC
CASSLTVTGANVLTF
>TRBJ2-1|-|TRBD2|TRBV5-1
TGCGCCAGCACCCCCGGGACTAGCGGGATCAATGAGCAGTTCTTC
CASTPGTSGINEQFF
>TRBJ1-2|-|-|TRBV28
TGTGCCAGCAGTCCCCGAGCCTATGGCTACACCTTC
CASSPRAYGYTF
>TRBJ2-1|-|TRBD2|TRBV5-1
TGCGCCAGCAGCTGGACTAGCGTCCCGGGCGGGGAGCAGTTCTTC
CASSWTSVPGGEQFF
>TRBJ2-5|-|TRBD1|TRBV5-4
TGTGCCAGCAGCTTCCACCGGGACAGTTCGTACCAAGAGACCCAGTACTTC
CASSFHRDSSYQETQYF
>TRBJ1-5|-|-|TRBV25-1
TGTGCCAGCAGTGAATATGAGGCGGGCGGGGGCAATCAGCCCCAGCATTTT
CASSEYEAGGGNQPQHF
>TRBJ2-7|-|-|TRBV10-1
TGCGCCAGCAGTGAGATCGGTAACGAGCAGTACTTC
CASSEIGNEQYF
>TRBJ2-3|few|TRBD2|TRBV6-4
TGTGCCAGCAGTGAACTAGCGGGTAGCACAGATACGCAGTATTTT
CASSELAGSTDTQYF
>TRBJ1-5|-|-|TRBV30
TGTGCCTGGAGTGCGAGATATCAGCCCCAGCATTTT
CAWSARYQPQHF
>TRBJ1-3|-|-|TRBV18
TGTGCCAGCTCAAGTAGCGAGTCGGGAAACACTATATATTTT
CASSSSESGNTIYF
>TRBJ2-6|-|-|TRBV6-1
TGTGCCAGCAGTGAGGGAGGCTCTGGGGCCAACGTCCTGACTTTC
CASSEGGSGANVLTF
>TRBJ2-5|-|-|TRBV5-1
TGCGCCAGCAGCTTGGATCAGGGGGGAGGCCAAGAGACCCAGTACTTC
CASSLDQGGGQETQYF
>TRBJ2-3|-|TRBD2|TRBV7-2
TGTGCCAGCAGCCAAGGACTAGGCACAGATACGCAGTATTTT
CASSQGLGTDTQYF
>TRBJ1-5|-|-|TRBV19
TGTGCCAGTCACTATCAACCAAATAGCAATCAGCCCCAGCATTTT
CASHYQPNSNQPQHF
>TRBJ2-7|few|-|TRBV29-1
TGCAGCGCTAGGGGTACAGCCTACGAGCAGTACTTC
CSARGTAYEQYF
>TRBJ2-7|-|-|TRBV4-3
TGCGCCAGCAGCCAAGGACAGTTCTACGAGCAGTACTTC
CASSQGQFYEQYF
>TRBJ2-1|-|TRBD1|TRBV5-1
TGCGCCAGCAGCTCGACAGGGGGCCCCCGGGATGAGCAGTTCTTC
CASSSTGGPRDEQFF
>TRBJ1-1|few|TRBD1|TRBV11-1
TGTGCCAGCAGTCTTCAGGGGGACACTGAAGCTTTCTTT
CASSLQGDTEAFF
>TRBJ2-3|-|-|TRBV27
TGTGCCAGCAGTTTCGGGAGCCTAGCGACAGATACGCAGTATTTT
CASSFGSLATDTQYF
>TRBJ2-7|-|TRBD1|TRBV6-5
TGTGCCAGCCGAACCCCGAGGGGGCCGGATTACTTC
CASRTPRGPDYF
>TRBJ2-7|-|-|TRBV28
TGTGCCAGCAGTCAGCCCCAAGACAGTTCCTCCTACGAGCAGTACTTC
CASSQPQDSSSYEQYF
>TRBJ1-1|-|TRBD1|TRBV4-3
TGCGCCAGCAGCCCTAGCTACAGGGGGAACACTGAAGCTTTCTTT
CASSPSYRGNTEAFF
>TRBJ1-2|-|-|TRBV28
TGTGCCAGCAGTTCCTTTGGCTACACCTTC
CASSSFGYTF
>TRBJ2-1|few|TRBD1|TRBV2
TGTGCCAGCACCCTAAGGACAGGGATAACCAATGAGCAGTTCTTC
CASTLRTGITNEQFF
>TRBJ2-1|-|-|TRBV6-4
TGTGCCAGCAGTCTCGACTTCTTAGGTTTCGGTGAGCAGTTCTTC
CASSLDFLGFGEQFF
>TRBJ2-1|-|TRBD2|TRBV4-3
TGCGCCAGCAGCCAAGATACTAGCGGGCAGTCCCCGGTCTTC
CASSQDTSGQSPVF
>TRBJ1-2|-|-|TRBV7-2
TGTGCCAGCAGCTTAGGGACAGCTTATGGCTACACCTTC
CASSLGTAYGYTF
>TRBJ2-3|-|-|TRBV28
TGTGCCAGCAGTACACCGCTAGAGGGGGGGCCTCGGGGTACGCAGTATTTT
CASSTPLEGGPRGTQYF
>TRBJ2-1|-|TRBD2|TRBV4-3
TGCGCCAGCAGCTATTACTTCGAAATAGCGGGACCGTACAATGAGCAGTTCTTC
CASSYYFEIAGPYNEQFF
>TRBJ2-3|few|TRBD2|TRBV11-1
TGTGCCAGCAGCTTAGAAGCGGGAGTGGCAGATACGCAGTATTTT
CASSLEAGVADTQYF
>TRBJ2-1|-|-|TRBV27
TGTGCCAGCAGTTATGGGGGCGGCAATGAGCAGTTCTTC
CASSYGGGNEQFF
>TRBJ1-2|-|TRBD1|TRBV4-2
TGTGCCAGCAGAGGACAGGCCTATGATGGCTACACCTTC
CASRGQAYDGYTF
>TRBJ2-1|-|-|TRBV18
TGTGCCAGCTCCGCGGCGGGGAGCCAAGACAATGAGCAGTTCTTC
CASSAAGSQDNEQFF
>TRBJ2-5|-|-|TRBV5-1
TGCGCCAGCACCCCCACAGGGTTACAAGAGACCCAGTACTTC
CASTPTGLQETQYF
>TRBJ1-1|few|TRBD1|TRBV19
TGTGCCAGTAGTTTTGGACAGGGGGTTAGGGCTTTCTTT
CASSFGQGVRAFF
>TRBJ2-6|-|-|TRBV13
TGTGCCAGCAGGGGCTGGGCCAACGTCCTGACTTTC
CASRGWANVLTF
>TRBJ2-7|-|TRBD2|TRBV25-1
TGTGCCAGCAGGGGGACTAGCGGGAGTTACGAGCAGTACTTC
CASRGTSGSYEQYF
>TRBJ1-2|few|TRBD1|TRBV5-4
TGTGCCAGCAGCACCCTGACAGGGGTTGACTATGGCTACACCTTC
CASSTLTGVDYGYTF
>TRBJ2-5|-|TRBD2|TRBV7-2
TGTGCCAGCAGCGGCATCCGGACTAGCGGGGCATGGGCCCAGTACTTC
CASSGIRTSGAWAQYF
>TRBJ2-5|-|-|TRBV15
TGTGCCACCAGCAGAGGGGTACGACTTGGCGGAGCTCAAGAGACCCAGTACTTC
CATSRGVRLGGAQETQYF
>TRBJ2-7|-|-|TRBV7-2
TGTGCCAGCAGCTTAGTGGCAGGGCAGGGAACCTACGAGCAGTACTTC
CASSLVAGQGTYEQYF
>TRBJ2-7|-|TRBD2|TRBV9
TGTGCCAGCAGCGTACCACTAGCGGGAGAAACCGAGCAGTACTTC
CASSVPLAGETEQYF
>TRBJ2-1|few|-|TRBV7-2
TGTGCCAGCAGCTTAGCGGGAGGAGTTAGCAATGAGCAGTTCTTC
CASSLAGGVSNEQFF